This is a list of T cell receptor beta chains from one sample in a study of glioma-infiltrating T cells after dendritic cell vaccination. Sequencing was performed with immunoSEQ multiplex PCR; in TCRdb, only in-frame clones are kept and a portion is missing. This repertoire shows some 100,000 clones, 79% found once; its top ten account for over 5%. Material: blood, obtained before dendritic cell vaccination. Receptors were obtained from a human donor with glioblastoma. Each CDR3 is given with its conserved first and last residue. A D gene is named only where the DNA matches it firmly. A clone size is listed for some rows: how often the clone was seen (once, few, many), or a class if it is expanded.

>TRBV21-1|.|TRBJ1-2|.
CAPQREGQGYTF
TGTGCCCCCCAGAGGGAGGGGCAAGGCTACACCTTC
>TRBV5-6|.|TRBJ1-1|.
CASTLGRRNTEAFF
TGTGCCAGCACCCTCGGGAGGCGGAACACTGAAGCTTTCTTT
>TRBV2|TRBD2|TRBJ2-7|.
CASSERETSGGYEQYF
TGTGCCAGCAGTGAAAGGGAGACTAGCGGGGGCTACGAGCAGTACTTC
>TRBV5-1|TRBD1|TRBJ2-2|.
CASSVTGSVGELFF
TGCGCCAGCAGCGTGACAGGGTCGGTCGGGGAGCTGTTTTTT
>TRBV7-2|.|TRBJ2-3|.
CASSFRKRYTDTQYF
TGTGCCAGCAGCTTCAGGAAGCGGTACACAGATACGCAGTATTTT
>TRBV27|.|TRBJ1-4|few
CASSLSGSLEKLFF
TGTGCCAGCAGTTTATCAGGGAGTCTTGAAAAACTGTTTTTT
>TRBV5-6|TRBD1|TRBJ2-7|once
CASSAGTANSYEQYF
TGTGCCAGCAGCGCTGGGACAGCGAACTCCTACGAGCAGTACTTC
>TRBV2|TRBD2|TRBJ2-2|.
CASSETGLAPGELFF
TGTGCCAGCAGTGAAACCGGACTAGCCCCCGGGGAGCTGTTTTTT
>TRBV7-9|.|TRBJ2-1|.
CASSLALPGAGNEQFF
TGTGCCAGCAGCTTAGCGCTGCCAGGGGCTGGCAATGAGCAGTTCTTC
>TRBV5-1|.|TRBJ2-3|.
CASCLDLGTDTQYF
TGCGCCAGCTGCCTGGACTTGGGCACAGATACGCAGTATTTT
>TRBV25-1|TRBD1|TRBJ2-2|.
CASRPTGGTGELFF
TGTGCCAGCAGACCGACAGGGGGCACCGGGGAGCTGTTTTTT
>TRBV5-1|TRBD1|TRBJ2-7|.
CASSLGTGPYEQYF
TGCGCCAGCAGCTTGGGGACAGGTCCCTACGAGCAGTACTTC
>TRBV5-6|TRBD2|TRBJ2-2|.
CASSSPGRASGNTGELFF
TGTGCCAGCAGCTCCCCCGGCAGGGCTAGCGGAAACACCGGGGAGCTGTTTTTT
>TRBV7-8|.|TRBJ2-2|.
CASSLVSSWGGALNTGELFF
TGTGCCAGCAGCTTAGTTTCCTCCTGGGGGGGCGCCCTTAACACCGGGGAGCTGTTTTTT
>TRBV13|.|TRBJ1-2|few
CASRQRDLHRESLGYTF
TGTGCCAGCAGACAACGGGATCTTCACCGGGAGTCTCTTGGCTACACCTTC
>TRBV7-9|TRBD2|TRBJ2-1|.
CASSHRLAAYNEQFF
TGTGCCAGCAGCCACCGACTAGCAGCCTACAATGAGCAGTTCTTC
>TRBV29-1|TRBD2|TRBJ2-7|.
CSVKAGNTYEQYF
TGCAGCGTTAAAGCGGGGAACACCTACGAGCAGTACTTC
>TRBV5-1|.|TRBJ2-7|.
CASAPRGSPGAYEQYF
TGCGCCAGCGCCCCCCGCGGGTCCCCGGGAGCCTACGAGCAGTACTTC
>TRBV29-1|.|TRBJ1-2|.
CSVRRTANYGYTF
TGCAGCGTTCGGAGGACAGCTAACTATGGCTACACCTTC
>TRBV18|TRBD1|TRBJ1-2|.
CASSRSTGENYGYTF
TGTGCCAGCTCACGCTCTACAGGGGAAAACTATGGCTACACCTTC
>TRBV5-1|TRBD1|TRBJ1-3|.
CASSLGTGGNTIYF
TGCGCCAGCAGCTTGGGGACAGGGGGAAACACCATATATTTT
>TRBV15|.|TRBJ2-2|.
CATSSRPRVLGGELFF
TGTGCCACCAGCTCCCGGCCGAGGGTCTTAGGCGGGGAGCTGTTTTTT
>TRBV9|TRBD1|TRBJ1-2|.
CASSVPASGQNYGYTF
TGTGCCAGCAGTGTACCAGCCTCGGGACAGAACTATGGCTACACCTTC
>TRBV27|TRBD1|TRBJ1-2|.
CASSLSRRGQGIYGYTF
TGTGCCAGCAGTTTATCGAGGCGGGGACAGGGTATTTATGGCTACACCTTC
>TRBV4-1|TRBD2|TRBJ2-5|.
CASSQVRGRTANREETQYF
TGCGCCAGCAGCCAAGTGCGCGGGAGGACCGCAAACCGAGAAGAGACCCAGTACTTC
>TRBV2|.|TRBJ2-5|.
CASMREETQYF
TGTGCCAGCATGAGGGAAGAGACCCAGTACTTC
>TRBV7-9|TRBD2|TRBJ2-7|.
CASSLGLAGGDEQYF
TGTGCCAGCAGCTTGGGACTAGCGGGAGGCGACGAGCAGTACTTC
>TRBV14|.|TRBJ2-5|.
CASSQGKEAEGLSRSETQYF
TGTGCCAGCAGCCAAGGGAAGGAGGCAGAGGGTCTCAGCCGGTCAGAGACCCAGTACTTC
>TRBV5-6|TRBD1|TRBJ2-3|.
CASSEPGQGADTQYF
TGTGCCAGCAGCGAACCGGGACAGGGGGCAGATACGCAGTATTTT
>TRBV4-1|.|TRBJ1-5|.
CASAPWDMGQPQHF
TGCGCCAGCGCCCCATGGGACATGGGGCAGCCCCAGCATTTT
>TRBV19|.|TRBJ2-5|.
CASSIRDAETQYF
TGTGCCAGTAGTATTCGAGATGCGGAGACCCAGTACTTC
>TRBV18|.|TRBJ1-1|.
CASSLSRDTEAFF
TGTGCCAGCTCACTAAGCCGGGACACTGAAGCTTTCTTT
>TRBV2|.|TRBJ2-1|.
CASTPGLLNTYEQFF
TGTGCCAGCACCCCCGGACTTCTGAATACTTATGAGCAGTTCTTC
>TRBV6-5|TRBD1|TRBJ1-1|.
CASKPDRALNTEAFF
TGTGCCAGCAAGCCGGACAGGGCTCTGAACACTGAAGCTTTCTTT
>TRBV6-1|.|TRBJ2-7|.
CASGGAGASLYEQYF
TGTGCCAGTGGGGGGGCGGGAGCGTCCCTCTACGAGCAGTACTTC
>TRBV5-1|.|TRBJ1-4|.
CASSLFGATNEKLFF
TGCGCCAGCAGCTTGTTCGGTGCAACTAATGAAAAACTGTTTTTT
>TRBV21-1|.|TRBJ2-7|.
CASTLQGESNEQYF
TGTGCCAGCACCCTGCAGGGGGAGAGCAACGAGCAGTACTTC
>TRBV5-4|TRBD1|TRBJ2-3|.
CASSPDPDRRTQYF
TGTGCCAGCAGCCCCGACCCGGACAGGCGCACGCAGTATTTT
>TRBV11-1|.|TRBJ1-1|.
CASSLGGGRYRTFF
TGTGCCAGCAGCTTGGGGGGAGGCAGGTACCGGACTTTCTTT
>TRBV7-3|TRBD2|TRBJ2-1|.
CASSLAGTSHSEQFF
TGTGCCAGCAGCTTAGCCGGGACTAGCCATAGTGAGCAGTTCTTC
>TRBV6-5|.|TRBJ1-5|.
CASSYSRNSNQPQHF
TGTGCCAGCAGTTACAGCAGGAATAGCAATCAGCCCCAGCATTTT